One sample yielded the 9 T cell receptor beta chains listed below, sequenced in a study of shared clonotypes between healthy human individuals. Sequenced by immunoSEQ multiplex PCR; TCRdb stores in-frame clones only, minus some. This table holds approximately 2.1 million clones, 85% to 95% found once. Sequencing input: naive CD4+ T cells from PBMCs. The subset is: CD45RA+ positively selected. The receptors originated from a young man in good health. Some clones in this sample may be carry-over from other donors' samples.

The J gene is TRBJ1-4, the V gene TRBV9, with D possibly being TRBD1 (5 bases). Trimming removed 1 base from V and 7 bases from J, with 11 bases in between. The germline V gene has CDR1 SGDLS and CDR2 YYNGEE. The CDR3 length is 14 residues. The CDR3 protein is CASSVSGGSEKLFF. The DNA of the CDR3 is TGTGCCAGCAGCGTATCGGGGGGGAGTGAAAAACTGTTTTTT.

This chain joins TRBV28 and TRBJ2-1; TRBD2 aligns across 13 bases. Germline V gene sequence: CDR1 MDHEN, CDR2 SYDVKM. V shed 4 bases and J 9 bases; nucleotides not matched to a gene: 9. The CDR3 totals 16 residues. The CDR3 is CASSSPGLAGVGEQFF. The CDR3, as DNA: TGTGCCAGCAGTTCCCCCGGACTAGCGGGAGTAGGTGAGCAGTTCTTC. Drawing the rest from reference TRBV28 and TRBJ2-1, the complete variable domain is DVKVTQSSRYLVKRTGEKVFLECVQDMDHENMFWYRQDPGLGLRLIYFSYDVKMKEKGDIPEGYSVSREKKERFSLILESASTNQTSMYLCASSSPGLAGVGEQFFGPGTRLTVL.

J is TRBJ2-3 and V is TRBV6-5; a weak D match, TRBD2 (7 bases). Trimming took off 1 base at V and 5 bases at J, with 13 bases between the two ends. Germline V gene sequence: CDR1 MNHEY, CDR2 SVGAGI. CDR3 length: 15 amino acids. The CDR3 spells CASSYYGGRVDTQYF. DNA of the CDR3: TGTGCCAGCAGTTACTACGGGGGGCGGGTAGATACGCAGTATTTT.

The CDR3 nucleotides are TGTGCCAGCAGTTCTATTGACAGGGCGTCAAATCAGCCCCAGCATTTT. Amino acid sequence: CASSSIDRASNQPQHF. The rearrangement links TRBV28 to TRBJ1-5; 7 nucleotides match TRBD1. CDR3 length: 16 residues. V was clipped by 4 bases and J by 4 bases; unmatched bases: 10. In germline, CDR1 is MDHEN, CDR2 SYDVKM.

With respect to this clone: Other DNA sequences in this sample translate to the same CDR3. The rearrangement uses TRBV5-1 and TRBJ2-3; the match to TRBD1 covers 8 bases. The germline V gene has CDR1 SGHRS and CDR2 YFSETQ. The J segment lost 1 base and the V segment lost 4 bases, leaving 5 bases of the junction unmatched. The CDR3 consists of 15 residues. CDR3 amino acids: CASSPGGAGTDTQYF. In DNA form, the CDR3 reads TGCGCCAGCAGCCCAGGGGGCGCAGGCACAGATACGCAGTATTTT.

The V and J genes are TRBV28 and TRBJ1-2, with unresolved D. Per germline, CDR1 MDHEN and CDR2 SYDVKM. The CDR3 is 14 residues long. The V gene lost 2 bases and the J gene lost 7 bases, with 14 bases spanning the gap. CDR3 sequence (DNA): TGTGCCAGCAGTTTACGAGAAGACTTGGGTGGCTACACCTTC. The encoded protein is CASSLREDLGGYTF.

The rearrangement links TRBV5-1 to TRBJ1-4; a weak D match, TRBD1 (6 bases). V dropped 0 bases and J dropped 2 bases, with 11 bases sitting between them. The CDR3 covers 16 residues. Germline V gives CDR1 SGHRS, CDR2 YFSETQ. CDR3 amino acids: CASSLVVGGTNEKLFF. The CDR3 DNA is TGCGCCAGCAGCTTGGTTGTCGGGGGCACTAATGAAAAACTGTTTTTT. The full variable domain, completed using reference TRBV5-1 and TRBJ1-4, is KAGVTQTPRYLIKTRGQQVTLSCSPISGHRSVSWYQQTPGQGLQFLFEYFSETQRNKGNFPGRFSGRQFSNSRSEMNVSTLELGDSALYLCASSLVVGGTNEKLFFGSGTQLSVL.

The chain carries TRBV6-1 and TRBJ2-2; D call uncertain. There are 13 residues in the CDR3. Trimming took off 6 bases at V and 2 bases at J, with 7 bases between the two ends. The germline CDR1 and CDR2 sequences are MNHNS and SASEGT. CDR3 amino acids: CASSRINTGELFF. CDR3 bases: TGTGCCAGCAGCCGGATTAACACCGGGGAGCTGTTTTTT.

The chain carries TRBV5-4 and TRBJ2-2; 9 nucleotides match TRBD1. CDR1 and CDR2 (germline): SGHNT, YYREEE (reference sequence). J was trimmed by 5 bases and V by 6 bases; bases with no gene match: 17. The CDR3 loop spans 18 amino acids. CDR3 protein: CASTPLGGGTGRTGELFF. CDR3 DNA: TGTGCCAGCACCCCGCTTGGGGGAGGGACAGGGCGGACCGGGGAGCTGTTTTTT.